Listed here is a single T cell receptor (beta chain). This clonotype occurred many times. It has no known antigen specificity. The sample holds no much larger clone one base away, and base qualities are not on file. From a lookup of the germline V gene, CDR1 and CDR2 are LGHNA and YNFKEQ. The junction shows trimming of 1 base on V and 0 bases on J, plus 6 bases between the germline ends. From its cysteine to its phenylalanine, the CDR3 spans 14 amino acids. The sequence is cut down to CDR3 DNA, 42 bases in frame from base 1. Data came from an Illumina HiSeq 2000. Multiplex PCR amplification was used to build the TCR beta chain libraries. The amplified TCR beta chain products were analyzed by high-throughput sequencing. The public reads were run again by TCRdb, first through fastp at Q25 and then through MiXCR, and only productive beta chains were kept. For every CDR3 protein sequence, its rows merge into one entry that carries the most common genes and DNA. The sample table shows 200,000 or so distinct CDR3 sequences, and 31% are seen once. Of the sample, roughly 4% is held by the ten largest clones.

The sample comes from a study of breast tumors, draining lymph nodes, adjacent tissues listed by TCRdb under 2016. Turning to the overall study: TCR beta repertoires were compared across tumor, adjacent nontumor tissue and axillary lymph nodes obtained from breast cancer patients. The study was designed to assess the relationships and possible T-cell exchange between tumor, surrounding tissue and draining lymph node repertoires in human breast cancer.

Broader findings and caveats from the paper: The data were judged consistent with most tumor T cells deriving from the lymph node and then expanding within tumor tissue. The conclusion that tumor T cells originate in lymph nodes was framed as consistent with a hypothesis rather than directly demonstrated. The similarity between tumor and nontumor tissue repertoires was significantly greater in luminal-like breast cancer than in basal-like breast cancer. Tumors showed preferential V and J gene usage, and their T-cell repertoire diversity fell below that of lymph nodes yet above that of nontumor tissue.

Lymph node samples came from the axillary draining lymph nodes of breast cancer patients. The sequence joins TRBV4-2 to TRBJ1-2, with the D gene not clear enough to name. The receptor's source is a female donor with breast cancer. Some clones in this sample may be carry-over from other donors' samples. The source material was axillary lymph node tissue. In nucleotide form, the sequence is TGTGCCAGCAGCCAAGTAGAAGCTAACTATGGCTACACCTTC. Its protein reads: CASSQVEANYGYTF.